This T cell receptor beta chain was found in a study of T cells in Graves' hyperthyroidism and ophthalmopathy. The study's findings and limits: In simple terms, a model built on 13 V-J features told ophthalmopathy apart from stable hyperthyroidism. Most thyroid clonotypes expanded above 0.001 appeared in blood too. For ophthalmopathy, model prediction preceded onset by a median about 6 months.

Germline V gene data show CDR1 as SGHDT and CDR2 as YYEEEE. This CDR3 region has 15 residues. The trim removed 3 bases at V and 6 bases at J, leaving 9 bases unmatched. Amplification yielded TCR beta CDR3 regions, with RNA transcripts as the source. In the first-round RT-PCR of the TCR CDR3, the HTBI primer set was used. TCRdb fed the multiplex PCR reads into MiXCR, producing one record per CDR3 protein. This repertoire shows around 620,000 distinct CDR3 sequences, 15% to 20% found once; its top ten account for 3.5% to 4%. Concerning this clonotype itself: Its antigen is unknown.

The chain links TRBV5-6 to TRBJ2-7; 10 bases fit TRBD2. Sequenced input: blood. The sequence was obtained from a woman aged 25 to 39 with Graves' hyperthyroidism. CDR3 protein: CASSSHPSGRGEQYF. In DNA form, the CDR3 reads TGTGCCAGCAGCTCCCACCCTAGCGGGAGAGGCGAGCAGTACTTC.